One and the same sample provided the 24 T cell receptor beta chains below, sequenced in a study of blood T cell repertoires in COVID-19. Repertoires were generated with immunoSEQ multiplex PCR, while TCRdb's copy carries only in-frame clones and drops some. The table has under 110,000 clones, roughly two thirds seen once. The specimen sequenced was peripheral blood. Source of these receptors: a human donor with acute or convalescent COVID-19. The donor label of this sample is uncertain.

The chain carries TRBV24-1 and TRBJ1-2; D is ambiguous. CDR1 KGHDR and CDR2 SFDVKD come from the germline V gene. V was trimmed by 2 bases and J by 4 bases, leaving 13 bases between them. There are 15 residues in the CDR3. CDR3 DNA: TGTGCCACCAGTGATTCACAGACGAAGGTCTATGGCTACACCTTC. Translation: CATSDSQTKVYGYTF.

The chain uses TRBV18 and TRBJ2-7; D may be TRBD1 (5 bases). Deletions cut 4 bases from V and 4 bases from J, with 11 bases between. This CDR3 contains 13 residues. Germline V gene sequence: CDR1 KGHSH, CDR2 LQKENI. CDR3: CASSLTDSYEQYV. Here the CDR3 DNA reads TGTGCCAGCTCACTGACCGACAGTTACGAGCAGTACGTC.

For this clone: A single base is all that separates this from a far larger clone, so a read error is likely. CDR3 DNA sequence: TGTGCCAGCAGCTCGGGACAGGGTACCTACGAGCAGTACTTC. This translates into CASSSGQGTYEQYF. The chain has TRBV7-3 and TRBJ2-7; 9 nucleotides agree with TRBD1. The CDR3 spans 14 residues. J lost 2 bases, V lost 4 bases, and 3 bases had no gene match. CDR1 is SGHTA and CDR2 is FQGTGA in the germline V gene.

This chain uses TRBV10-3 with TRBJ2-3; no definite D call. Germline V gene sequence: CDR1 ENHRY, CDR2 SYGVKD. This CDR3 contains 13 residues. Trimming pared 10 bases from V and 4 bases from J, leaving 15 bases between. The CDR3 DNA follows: TGTGCCAGCTGTTCCCTAGAGTCAGATACGCAGTATTTT. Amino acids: CASCSLESDTQYF.

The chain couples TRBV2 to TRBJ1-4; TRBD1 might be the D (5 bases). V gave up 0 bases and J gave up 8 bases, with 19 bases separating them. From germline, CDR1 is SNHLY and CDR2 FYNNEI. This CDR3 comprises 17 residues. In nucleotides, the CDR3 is TGTGCCAGCAGTGAAGCGTCTGGGGGAGGTAGAAAAGAAAAACTGTTTTTT. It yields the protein CASSEASGGGRKEKLFF.

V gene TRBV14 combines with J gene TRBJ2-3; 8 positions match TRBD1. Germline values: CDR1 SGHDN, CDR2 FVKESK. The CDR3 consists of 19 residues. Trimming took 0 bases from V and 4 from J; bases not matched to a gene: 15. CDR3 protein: CASSQDLFGTGRSPDTQYF. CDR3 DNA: TGTGCCAGCAGCCAAGATTTGTTCGGGACAGGTCGATCCCCAGATACGCAGTATTTT.

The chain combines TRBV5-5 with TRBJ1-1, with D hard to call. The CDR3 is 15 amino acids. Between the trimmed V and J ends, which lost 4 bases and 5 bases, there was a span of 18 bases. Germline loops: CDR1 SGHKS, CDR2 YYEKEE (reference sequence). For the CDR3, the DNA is TGTGCCAGCAGCGGTACGTTCGGGGAGGAGACTGAAGCTTTCTTT. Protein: CASSGTFGEETEAFF. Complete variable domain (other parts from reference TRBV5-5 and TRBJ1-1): DAGVTQSPTHLIKTRGQQVTLRCSPISGHKSVSWYQQVLGQGPQFIFQYYEKEERGRGNFPDRFSARQFPNYSSELNVNALLLGDSALYLCASSGTFGEETEAFFGQGTRLTVV.

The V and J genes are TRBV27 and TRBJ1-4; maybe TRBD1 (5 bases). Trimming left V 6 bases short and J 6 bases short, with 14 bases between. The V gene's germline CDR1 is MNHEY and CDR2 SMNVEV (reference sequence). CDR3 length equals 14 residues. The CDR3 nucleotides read TGTGCCAGCAGGGGGGGGGAGCGGGATGAAAAACTGTTTTTT. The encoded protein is CASRGGERDEKLFF. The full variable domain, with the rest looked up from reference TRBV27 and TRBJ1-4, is EAQVTQNPRYLITVTGKKLTVTCSQNMNHEYMSWYRQDPGLGLRQIYYSMNVEVTDKGDVPEGYKVSRKEKRNFPLILESPSPNQTSLYFCASRGGERDEKLFFGSGTQLSVL.

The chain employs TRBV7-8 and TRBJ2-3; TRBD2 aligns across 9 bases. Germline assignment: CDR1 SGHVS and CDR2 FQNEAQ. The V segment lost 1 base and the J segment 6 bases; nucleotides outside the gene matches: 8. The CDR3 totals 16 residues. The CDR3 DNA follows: TGTGCCAGCAGCTTAGTTGGCGGGGGGGCCCCCGATACGCAGTATTTT. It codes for CASSLVGGGAPDTQYF.

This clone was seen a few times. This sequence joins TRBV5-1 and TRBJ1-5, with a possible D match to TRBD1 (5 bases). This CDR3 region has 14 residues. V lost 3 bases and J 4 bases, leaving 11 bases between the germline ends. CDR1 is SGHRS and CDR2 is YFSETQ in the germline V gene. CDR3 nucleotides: TGCGCCAGCAGCTGGGGGGTGGGTAATCAGCCCCAGCATTTT. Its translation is CASSWGVGNQPQHF.

CDR3 DNA: TGTGCCAGCAGCCTGGATCCGGGACAGGGAAACACCATATATTTT. It specifies CASSLDPGQGNTIYF. The chain combines TRBV5-4 with TRBJ1-3; 7 bases are a match to TRBD1. Germline loops: CDR1 SGHNT, CDR2 YYREEE (reference sequence). V was pared by 4 bases and J by 4 bases, with 8 bases of the junction left unmatched. The CDR3 runs to 15 residues.

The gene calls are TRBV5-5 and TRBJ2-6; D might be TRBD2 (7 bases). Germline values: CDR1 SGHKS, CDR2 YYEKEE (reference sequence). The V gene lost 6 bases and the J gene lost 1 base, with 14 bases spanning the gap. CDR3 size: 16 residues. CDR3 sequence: CASTAGAPSGANVLTF. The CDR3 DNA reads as TGTGCCAGCACTGCGGGGGCCCCTTCTGGGGCCAACGTCCTGACTTTC.

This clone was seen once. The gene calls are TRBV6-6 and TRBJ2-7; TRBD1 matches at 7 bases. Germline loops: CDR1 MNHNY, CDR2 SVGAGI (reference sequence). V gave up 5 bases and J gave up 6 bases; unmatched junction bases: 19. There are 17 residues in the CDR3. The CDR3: CASSHNLRDRIFGEQYF. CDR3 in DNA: TGTGCCAGCAGTCACAACCTCCGGGACAGAATTTTTGGCGAGCAGTACTTC.

CDR3 in DNA: TGCAGCGTTGGGCGAGGAGCGGGTTCAAACATTCAGTACTTC. Protein sequence: CSVGRGAGSNIQYF. The chain carries TRBV29-1 and TRBJ2-4; possible D gene TRBD2, 6 bases. With 4 bases removed from V and 6 bases from J, the gap between germline ends came to 16 bases. Per germline, CDR1 SQVTM and CDR2 ANQGSEA. The CDR3 sequence is 14 residues long.

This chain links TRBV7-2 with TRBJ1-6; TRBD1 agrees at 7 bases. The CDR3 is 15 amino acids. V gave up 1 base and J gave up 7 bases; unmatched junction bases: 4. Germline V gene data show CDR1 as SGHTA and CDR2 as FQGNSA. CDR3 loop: CASSLGPRGNSPLHF. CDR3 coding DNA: TGTGCCAGCAGCTTAGGCCCCAGGGGGAATTCACCCCTCCACTTT.

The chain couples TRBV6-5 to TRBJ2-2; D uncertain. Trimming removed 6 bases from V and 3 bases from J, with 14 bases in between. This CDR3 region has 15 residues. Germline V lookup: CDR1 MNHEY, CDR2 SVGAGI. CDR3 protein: CASSSPFGYTGELFF. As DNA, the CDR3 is TGTGCCAGCAGCTCACCATTCGGGTACACCGGGGAGCTGTTTTTT.

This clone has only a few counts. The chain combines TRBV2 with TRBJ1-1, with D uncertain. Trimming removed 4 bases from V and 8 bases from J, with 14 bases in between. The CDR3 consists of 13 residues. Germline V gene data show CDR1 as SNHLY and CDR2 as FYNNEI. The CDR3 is CASSVLAAIEAFF. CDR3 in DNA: TGTGCCAGCAGTGTTCTGGCGGCAATCGAAGCTTTCTTT.

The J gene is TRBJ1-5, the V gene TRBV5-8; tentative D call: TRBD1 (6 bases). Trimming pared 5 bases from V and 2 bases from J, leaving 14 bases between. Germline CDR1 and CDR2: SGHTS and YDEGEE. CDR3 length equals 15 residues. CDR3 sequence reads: CASRLGGGGNQPQHF. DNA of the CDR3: TGTGCCAGCAGATTAGGGGGGGGTGGCAATCAGCCCCAGCATTTT.

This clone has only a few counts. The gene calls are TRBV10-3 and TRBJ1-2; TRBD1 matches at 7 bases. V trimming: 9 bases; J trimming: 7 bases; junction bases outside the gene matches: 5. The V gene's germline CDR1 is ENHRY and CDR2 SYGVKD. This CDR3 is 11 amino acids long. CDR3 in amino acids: CAIGRQGGYTF. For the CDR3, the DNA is TGTGCCATAGGCCGACAGGGTGGCTACACCTTC.

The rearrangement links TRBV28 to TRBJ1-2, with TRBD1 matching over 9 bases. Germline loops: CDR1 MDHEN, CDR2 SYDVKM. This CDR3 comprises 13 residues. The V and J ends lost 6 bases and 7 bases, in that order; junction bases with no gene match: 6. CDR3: CASSNRGLSGYTF. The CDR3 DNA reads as TGTGCCAGCAGCAACAGGGGGCTCAGTGGCTACACCTTC.

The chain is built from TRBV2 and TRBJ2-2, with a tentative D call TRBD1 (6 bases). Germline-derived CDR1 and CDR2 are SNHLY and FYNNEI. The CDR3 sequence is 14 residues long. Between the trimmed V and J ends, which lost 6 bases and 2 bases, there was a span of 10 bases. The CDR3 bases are TGTGCCAGCAGGTTACAGGGTAACACCGGGGAGCTGTTTTTT. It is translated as CASRLQGNTGELFF.

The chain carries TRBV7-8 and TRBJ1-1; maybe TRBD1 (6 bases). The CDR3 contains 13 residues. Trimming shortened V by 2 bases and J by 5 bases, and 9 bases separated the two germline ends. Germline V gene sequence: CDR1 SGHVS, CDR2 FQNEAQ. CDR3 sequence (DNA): TGTGCCAGCAGCTTAAGGGGGATGACTGAAGCTTTCTTT. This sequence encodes CASSLRGMTEAFF.

The CDR3, as DNA: TGTGCCACCAGTGATTTGGGTAGCGGGGTCTCGGGTGAGCAGTTCTTC. Translating it yields CATSDLGSGVSGEQFF. The chain joins TRBV24-1 to TRBJ2-1, with 8 bases lining up with TRBD2. In germline, CDR1 is KGHDR, CDR2 SFDVKD. The CDR3 loop spans 16 amino acids. The V segment lost 0 bases and the J segment 9 bases; nucleotides outside the gene matches: 9.

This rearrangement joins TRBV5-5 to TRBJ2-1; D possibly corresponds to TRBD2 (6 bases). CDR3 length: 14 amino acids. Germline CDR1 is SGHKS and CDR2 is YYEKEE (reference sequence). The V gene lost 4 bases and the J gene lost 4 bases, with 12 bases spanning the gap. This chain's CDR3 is CASSPGLRYNEQFF. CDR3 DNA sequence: TGTGCCAGCAGCCCGGGACTCCGATACAATGAGCAGTTCTTC.